One sample yielded the 27 T cell receptor beta chains listed below, sequenced in a study of somatic mutations in cytotoxic T cells in rheumatoid arthritis. TCRdb's copy holds only in-frame clones and misses some; the assay was immunoSEQ multiplex PCR. This table holds 8,500 to 13,000 clones, 65% to 80% found once. The sequenced sample was CD8+ T cells sorted from blood. The receptors here all came from an adult with rheumatoid arthritis.

This clone was seen just once. The V call is TRBV9, the J call TRBJ2-1, with D possibly matching TRBD1 (6 bases). Trimming removed 1 base at V and 6 bases at J, with 14 bases between. CDR3 size: 15 residues. CDR1 SGDLS and CDR2 YYNGEE come from the germline V gene. The CDR3 loop reads CASSVTGSLGNEQFF. As DNA, the CDR3 is TGTGCCAGCAGCGTAACAGGGAGTTTAGGCAATGAGCAGTTCTTC.

The chain carries TRBV7-9 and TRBJ1-4; 7 bases fit TRBD1. This CDR3 has 15 residues. The V and J ends lost 5 bases and 3 bases, in that order; junction bases with no gene match: 6. In germline, CDR1 is SEHNR, CDR2 FQNEAQ (reference sequence). The CDR3 region is CASSPRQGANEKLFF. DNA for the CDR3: TGTGCCAGCAGCCCCCGACAGGGAGCTAATGAAAAACTGTTTTTT.

The V and J genes are TRBV11-2 and TRBJ2-5; 11 positions match TRBD2. CDR1 SGHAT and CDR2 FQNNGV come from the germline V gene. V lost 2 bases, J lost 6 bases, and 2 bases stayed unmatched. This CDR3 region has 14 residues. The CDR3 coding sequence is TGTGCCAGCAGCTTACTAGCGGGGGGTCAGACCCAGTACTTC. Protein: CASSLLAGGQTQYF.

The chain links TRBV2 to TRBJ1-4; a weak D match, TRBD1 (5 bases). Germline CDR1 reads SNHLY; CDR2 reads FYNNEI. CDR3 size: 14 residues. V was clipped by 2 bases and J by 6 bases, with 10 bases between them. CDR3 DNA: TGTGCCAGCAGTGAATTTGGGACCGATGAAAAACTGTTTTTT. Protein sequence: CASSEFGTDEKLFF.

V usage is TRBV7-2 and J usage is TRBJ2-1; TRBD1 matches at 8 bases. The CDR3 contains 15 residues. V was pared by 4 bases and J by 0 bases, with 2 bases of the junction left unmatched. Germline CDR1 and CDR2: SGHTA and FQGNSA. The CDR3 DNA is TGTGCCAGCAGCTCCACAGGGGGCTCCTACAATGAGCAGTTCTTC. Translating it yields CASSSTGGSYNEQFF.

The chain joins TRBV2 to TRBJ2-2; 10 positions match TRBD2. V was pared by 2 bases and J by 4 bases, with 7 bases of the junction left unmatched. This CDR3 is 17 amino acids long. Germline assignment: CDR1 SNHLY and CDR2 FYNNEI. DNA for the CDR3: TGTGCCAGCAGTGAAAGGCTAGCGGGAGTCAGCACCGGGGAGCTGTTTTTT. Residues: CASSERLAGVSTGELFF.

As to this clone: This specimen includes other DNA sequences encoding the same CDR3. The chain employs TRBV19 and TRBJ1-1; D remains ambiguous. The length of the CDR3 is 13 residues. Per germline, CDR1 LNHDA and CDR2 SQIVND (reference sequence). V was shortened by 3 bases and J by 1 base, with 6 bases between the two germline ends. The CDR3 nucleotides read TGTGCCAGTAGTATTTGGGGGAACACTGAAGCTTTCTTT. It specifies CASSIWGNTEAFF. Together with reference TRBV19 and TRBJ1-1, the CDR3 gives the full variable domain: DGGITQSPKYLFRKEGQNVTLSCEQNLNHDAMYWYRQDPGQGLRLIYYSQIVNDFQKGDIAEGYSVSREKKESFPLTVTSAQKNPTAFYLCASSIWGNTEAFFGQGTRLTVV.

The gene calls are TRBV11-3 and TRBJ1-3; D not certain. Germline assignment: CDR1 SGHNT and CDR2 YENEEA. The CDR3 runs 14 residues. V gave up 7 bases and J gave up 4 bases, with 14 bases separating them. For the CDR3, the DNA is TGTGCCAGCAACTCCGATCTCGAAGGAAACACCATATATTTT. This gives the protein CASNSDLEGNTIYF. Based on the CDR3 plus reference TRBV11-3 and TRBJ1-3, the full variable domain is EAGVVQSPRYKIIEKKQPVAFWCNPISGHNTLYWYLQNLGQGPELLIRYENEEAVDDSQLPKDRFSAERLKGVDSTLKIQPAELGDSAVYLCASNSDLEGNTIYFGEGSWLTVV.

The chain has TRBV4-3 and TRBJ2-5; 7 bases align to TRBD1. CDR1 is LGHNA and CDR2 is YSLEER in the germline V gene. V trimming: 2 bases; J trimming: 1 base; junction bases outside the gene matches: 4. The CDR3 extends over 15 amino acids. The DNA for the CDR3 is TGCGCCAGCAGCCAATTCCGGGACAGCCAAGAGACCCAGTACTTC. Encoded protein: CASSQFRDSQETQYF.

The chain joins TRBV6-5 to TRBJ1-1, with D hard to call. Germline values: CDR1 MNHEY, CDR2 SVGAGI. This CDR3 region has 11 residues. Trimming left V 7 bases short and J 3 bases short, with 6 bases between. CDR3 DNA: TGTGCCAGCACCTCTTACACTGAAGCTTTCTTT. As protein: CASTSYTEAFF.

The table lists this clone with a few counts. The V gene is TRBV7-9, the J gene TRBJ2-7; D might be TRBD2 (5 bases). V lost 4 bases, J lost 5 bases, and 9 bases lay in between. This CDR3 spans 12 amino acids. Germline CDR1 SEHNR, CDR2 FQNEAQ (reference sequence). For the CDR3, the DNA is TGTGCCAGCAGCTCTGTCGGGGACGAGCAGTACTTC. This codes for CASSSVGDEQYF.

The V and J genes are TRBV15 and TRBJ2-1; 13 nucleotides line up with TRBD2. The CDR3 has 16 residues. V lost 2 bases, J lost 8 bases, and 6 bases stayed unmatched. CDR1 is LNHNV and CDR2 is YYDKDF in the germline V gene (reference sequence). CDR3 bases: TGTGCCACCAGCAGACCCACTAGCGGGAGGGGTGATGAGCAGTTCTTC. Translation gives CATSRPTSGRGDEQFF.

This chain connects TRBV9 to TRBJ2-1; unclear D gene. Looked up from germline, CDR1 is SGDLS and CDR2 is YYNGEE. This CDR3 region has 15 residues. Trimming cost V 0 bases and J 2 bases, with 9 bases left between them. CDR3: CASSVERWPYNEQFF. CDR3 sequence (DNA): TGTGCCAGCAGCGTAGAACGATGGCCCTACAATGAGCAGTTCTTC. Full variable domain (rest looked up from reference TRBV9 and TRBJ2-1): DSGVTQTPKHLITATGQRVTLRCSPRSGDLSVYWYQQSLDQGLQFLIQYYNGEERAKGNILERFSAQQFPDLHSELNLSSLELGDSALYFCASSVERWPYNEQFFGPGTRLTVL.

This rearrangement joins TRBV4-3 to TRBJ2-1; 13 bases map to TRBD2. The ends lost 0 bases at V and 8 bases at J; junction bases unmatched: 7. Germline lookup yields CDR1 LGHNA and CDR2 YSLEER. The CDR3 loop spans 17 amino acids. The CDR3 sequence: CASSQDALAGGLDEQFF. The CDR3 region has the DNA TGCGCCAGCAGCCAAGATGCACTAGCGGGAGGGTTGGATGAGCAGTTCTTC.

Turning to this clone: The same CDR3 also results from other DNA sequences found in this sample. V gene TRBV5-4 combines with J gene TRBJ1-1; possibly TRBD1 for D (5 bases). Germline-derived CDR1 and CDR2 are SGHNT and YYREEE (reference sequence). V was pared by 1 base and J by 0 bases, with 7 bases between. CDR3 size: 14 residues. This CDR3 reads CASSLRGMNTEAFF. The CDR3 region has the DNA TGTGCCAGCAGCTTGAGGGGCATGAACACTGAAGCTTTCTTT.

V is TRBV14 and J is TRBJ2-5; maybe TRBD2 (5 bases). Trimming pared 0 bases from V and 5 bases from J, leaving 10 bases between. Germline CDR1 reads SGHDN; CDR2 reads FVKESK. The CDR3 contains 14 residues. The CDR3, as DNA: TGTGCCAGCAGCCAAGATCGGGGTTGGGAGACCCAGTACTTC. It codes for CASSQDRGWETQYF.

V is TRBV19 and J is TRBJ2-7; either TRBD1 or TRBD2 may supply D (5 bases each). This CDR3 has 16 amino acids. Germline assignment: CDR1 LNHDA and CDR2 SQIVND (reference sequence). Trimming pared 5 bases from V and 3 bases from J, leaving 20 bases between. CDR3 residues: CASSAYGTHYIYEQYF. The CDR3 DNA is TGTGCCAGTAGTGCTTACGGGACCCATTATATCTACGAGCAGTACTTC. The full variable domain, rest sourced from reference TRBV19 and TRBJ2-7, is DGGITQSPKYLFRKEGQNVTLSCEQNLNHDAMYWYRQDPGQGLRLIYYSQIVNDFQKGDIAEGYSVSREKKESFPLTVTSAQKNPTAFYLCASSAYGTHYIYEQYFGPGTRLTVT.

The J gene is TRBJ2-3, the V gene TRBV2, with D perhaps being TRBD1 or TRBD2 (5 bases each). Trimming stripped 1 base from V and 3 bases from J, with 11 bases between. The CDR3 runs to 15 residues. The germline V gene encodes CDR1 SNHLY and CDR2 FYNNEI. This chain's CDR3 is CASSEVWGGTDTQYF. CDR3 in DNA: TGTGCCAGCAGTGAAGTTTGGGGCGGGACAGATACGCAGTATTTT.

The chain links TRBV9 to TRBJ2-5, with D perhaps matching TRBD2 (5 bases). Judging by the DNA end, TRBJ2-7 fits better; the J call may be wrong. The CDR3 has 15 residues. Germline V gene sequence: CDR1 SGDLS, CDR2 YYNGEE. CDR3 in amino acids: CASSVAPGISYEQYF. Here the CDR3 DNA reads TGTGCCAGCAGCGTAGCTCCGGGGATCTCCTACGAGCAGTACTTC.

The genes are TRBV5-1 and TRBJ1-1; D remains ambiguous. This CDR3 is built from 14 residues. With 1 base removed from V and 0 bases from J, the gap between germline ends came to 7 bases. In germline, CDR1 is SGHRS, CDR2 YFSETQ. The CDR3 loop reads CASSLWQMNTEAFF. For the CDR3, the DNA is TGCGCCAGCAGCTTGTGGCAGATGAACACTGAAGCTTTCTTT. The full variable domain, completed using reference TRBV5-1 and TRBJ1-1, is KAGVTQTPRYLIKTRGQQVTLSCSPISGHRSVSWYQQTPGQGLQFLFEYFSETQRNKGNFPGRFSGRQFSNSRSEMNVSTLELGDSALYLCASSLWQMNTEAFFGQGTRLTVV.

This clone was seen a few times. The chain couples TRBV5-4 to TRBJ2-1; D is uncertain. This CDR3 contains 13 residues. V lost 5 bases, J lost 0 bases, and 6 bases lay in between. Germline values: CDR1 SGHNT, CDR2 YYREEE (reference sequence). The chain's CDR3 is CASRPDSYNEQFF. In DNA, the CDR3 is TGTGCCAGCAGGCCGGACTCCTACAATGAGCAGTTCTTC. Filled out from reference TRBV5-4 and TRBJ2-1, the complete variable domain reads ETGVTQSPTHLIKTRGQQVTLRCSSQSGHNTVSWYQQALGQGPQFIFQYYREEENGRGNFPPRFSGLQFPNYSSELNVNALELDDSALYLCASRPDSYNEQFFGPGTRLTVL.

The chain couples TRBV27 to TRBJ2-7, with D possibly TRBD2 on 6 matching bases. CDR1 is MNHEY, CDR2 SMNVEV, per germline (reference sequence). Trimming shortened V by 5 bases and J by 3 bases, and 14 bases separated the two germline ends. CDR3 length: 14 residues. The CDR3 DNA reads TGTGCCAGCAGTAGGGGACTGGGAGACTACGAGCAGTACTTC. This sequence encodes CASSRGLGDYEQYF.

This clone came up once. The chain carries TRBV7-2 and TRBJ2-5, with 7 bases fitting TRBD2. The end of the DNA is better explained by TRBJ2-7, so the J call may be wrong. The CDR3 is made up of 14 amino acids. The germline gives CDR1 SGHTA, CDR2 FQGNSA. In DNA, the CDR3 is TGTGCCAGCAGCTTCGGGAGGAGCGGCTACGAGCAGTACTTC. Residues: CASSFGRSGYEQYF.

In DNA form, the CDR3 reads TGTGCCACCGTGACAGTTGGCTACGAGCAGTACTTC. This codes for CATVTVGYEQYF. This chain uses TRBV7-9 with TRBJ2-5; D may be TRBD1 (5 bases). The J call may be wrong; the DNA end is better matched by TRBJ2-7. The CDR3 loop spans 12 amino acids. From germline, CDR1 is SEHNR and CDR2 FQNEAQ (reference sequence).

The rearrangement uses TRBV7-8 and TRBJ1-5; D may be TRBD1 (6 bases). From germline, CDR1 is SGHVS and CDR2 FQNEAQ. CDR3 size: 15 residues. Trimming took off 2 bases at V and 2 bases at J, with 10 bases between the two ends. CDR3 DNA sequence: TGTGCCAGCAGCTTACTGGGGGCTGGCAATCAGCCCCAGCATTTT. Encoded protein: CASSLLGAGNQPQHF.

The chain couples TRBV2 to TRBJ2-7; tentatively, D is TRBD1 or TRBD2 (5 bases each). Germline V gene sequence: CDR1 SNHLY, CDR2 FYNNEI. The CDR3 runs to 15 residues. Deletions cut 5 bases from V and 1 base from J, with 15 bases between. The CDR3 DNA sequence: TGTGCCAGCAGTCCTTCCGGGACCGCATCCTACGAGCAGTACTTC. Translated: CASSPSGTASYEQYF.

The chain uses TRBV9 and TRBJ1-5, with a weak D call TRBD1 (5 bases). Deletions cut 0 bases from V and 0 bases from J, with 7 bases between. The CDR3 covers 15 residues. Germline CDR1 reads SGDLS; CDR2 reads YYNGEE. CDR3 in DNA: TGTGCCAGCAGCGTAGAGGGGAATAGCAATCAGCCCCAGCATTTT. Amino acids: CASSVEGNSNQPQHF.